The rows below give T cell receptor beta chains drawn from one sample of a study of PD-1 blockade in classical Hodgkin lymphoma. Produced via immunoSEQ multiplex PCR; TCRdb's table is partial and in-frame only. Seen here are 55,000 to 80,000 clones, 85% to 95% observed once, and the top ten hold about 7.6%. Source: peripheral blood mononuclear cells (PBMCs), taken at baseline. The receptors shown here come from a human donor with classical Hodgkin lymphoma. CDR3s include the opening cysteine and the closing phenylalanine or tryptophan. The order of the fields is clone size, CDR3 length, J gene, V gene, D gene, CDR3 protein, CDR3 DNA. A D gene is named only where the DNA matches it firmly. Clone size appears in some rows only: once, few, many, or a class for an expanded clone.

clone_size: -
cdr3_length: 14
j_call: TRBJ2-7
v_call: TRBV6-1
d_call: -
cdr3_aa: CASSVRVLGYEQYF
cdr3_nt: TGTGCCAGCAGTGTCCGCGTGCTCGGCTACGAGCAGTACTTC

clone_size: -
cdr3_length: 14
j_call: TRBJ2-7
v_call: TRBV5-6
d_call: TRBD2
cdr3_aa: CASSGAGGRSEQYF
cdr3_nt: TGTGCCAGCAGCGGAGCGGGGGGGAGGAGCGAGCAGTACTTC

clone_size: -
cdr3_length: 16
j_call: TRBJ2-1
v_call: TRBV7-9
d_call: TRBD2
cdr3_aa: CASSLRGTSGIGEQFF
cdr3_nt: TGTGCCAGCAGCTTACGCGGGACTAGCGGGATTGGTGAGCAGTTCTTC

clone_size: -
cdr3_length: 14
j_call: TRBJ1-1
v_call: TRBV18
d_call: -
cdr3_aa: CASSPSSVNTEAFF
cdr3_nt: TGTGCCAGCTCACCATCTTCCGTAAACACTGAAGCTTTCTTT

clone_size: -
cdr3_length: 17
j_call: TRBJ2-5
v_call: TRBV25-1
d_call: -
cdr3_aa: CASSEPPGRGGEETQYF
cdr3_nt: TGTGCCAGCAGTGAACCCCCTGGCAGGGGCGGTGAGGAGACCCAGTACTTC

clone_size: -
cdr3_length: 17
j_call: TRBJ2-3
v_call: TRBV27
d_call: -
cdr3_aa: CASSLWGASSGTDTQYF
cdr3_nt: TGTGCCAGCAGTTTATGGGGGGCCTCGTCTGGCACAGATACGCAGTATTTT

clone_size: -
cdr3_length: 19
j_call: TRBJ2-6
v_call: TRBV19
d_call: -
cdr3_aa: CASSSGSRDSFSGANVLTF
cdr3_nt: TGTGCCAGTAGTTCCGGGAGTAGGGACAGCTTTTCTGGGGCCAACGTCCTGACTTTC

clone_size: -
cdr3_length: 19
j_call: TRBJ1-5
v_call: TRBV21-1
d_call: -
cdr3_aa: CASSKSTDRRPHGNQPQHF
cdr3_nt: TGTGCCAGCAGCAAATCCACGGACAGGCGGCCTCATGGCAATCAGCCCCAGCATTTT

clone_size: few
cdr3_length: 15
j_call: TRBJ1-5
v_call: TRBV5-1
d_call: -
cdr3_aa: CASSPIGGAGQPQHF
cdr3_nt: TGCGCCAGCAGCCCGATCGGGGGGGCGGGTCAGCCCCAGCATTTT

clone_size: -
cdr3_length: 16
j_call: TRBJ2-2
v_call: TRBV19
d_call: TRBD2
cdr3_aa: CASSRTSGGNTGELFF
cdr3_nt: TGTGCCAGTAGTAGAACTAGCGGGGGGAACACCGGGGAGCTGTTTTTT

clone_size: few
cdr3_length: 11
j_call: TRBJ1-2
v_call: TRBV6-1
d_call: -
cdr3_aa: CASSPPHGYTF
cdr3_nt: TGTGCCAGCAGCCCCCCACATGGCTACACCTTC

clone_size: once
cdr3_length: 15
j_call: TRBJ2-7
v_call: TRBV11-2
d_call: TRBD2
cdr3_aa: CASSLDVAGDYEQYF
cdr3_nt: TGTGCCAGCAGCCTGGACGTAGCGGGAGACTACGAGCAGTACTTC

clone_size: -
cdr3_length: 16
j_call: TRBJ1-1
v_call: TRBV7-7
d_call: TRBD1
cdr3_aa: CASSPLSGTANTEAFF
cdr3_nt: TGTGCCAGCAGCCCTTTAAGCGGGACAGCGAACACTGAAGCTTTCTTT

clone_size: -
cdr3_length: 16
j_call: TRBJ1-6
v_call: TRBV9
d_call: TRBD1
cdr3_aa: CASSVDKDRGISPLHF
cdr3_nt: TGTGCCAGCAGCGTAGATAAGGACAGGGGTATTTCACCCCTCCACTTT

clone_size: -
cdr3_length: 14
j_call: TRBJ2-3
v_call: TRBV5-6
d_call: -
cdr3_aa: CASSLVEGADTQYF
cdr3_nt: TGTGCCAGCAGCTTGGTAGAAGGGGCAGATACGCAGTATTTT

clone_size: -
cdr3_length: 10
j_call: TRBJ2-7
v_call: TRBV2
d_call: -
cdr3_aa: CASSTPEQYF
cdr3_nt: TGTGCCAGCTCTACCCCCGAGCAGTACTTC

clone_size: -
cdr3_length: 15
j_call: TRBJ2-2
v_call: TRBV30
d_call: TRBD1
cdr3_aa: CAWLRDRGFTGELFF
cdr3_nt: TGTGCCTGGCTGCGGGACAGGGGTTTCACCGGGGAGCTGTTTTTT

clone_size: -
cdr3_length: 18
j_call: TRBJ2-1
v_call: TRBV9
d_call: -
cdr3_aa: CASSADSSGASGYNEQFF
cdr3_nt: TGTGCCAGCAGCGCCGATTCATCAGGGGCTAGCGGATACAATGAGCAGTTCTTC

clone_size: -
cdr3_length: 15
j_call: TRBJ1-5
v_call: TRBV28
d_call: TRBD1
cdr3_aa: CASSSGQGGHQPQHF
cdr3_nt: TGTGCCAGCAGTTCGGGACAGGGTGGGCATCAGCCCCAGCATTTT

clone_size: -
cdr3_length: 13
j_call: TRBJ1-1
v_call: TRBV15
d_call: TRBD1
cdr3_aa: CATSTDRGTEAFF
cdr3_nt: TGTGCCACCAGCACGGACAGGGGAACTGAAGCTTTCTTT

clone_size: once
cdr3_length: 14
j_call: TRBJ2-1
v_call: TRBV5-1
d_call: -
cdr3_aa: CASSLESSYNEQFF
cdr3_nt: TGCGCCAGCAGCTTGGAGAGCTCCTACAATGAGCAGTTCTTC

clone_size: -
cdr3_length: 18
j_call: TRBJ1-4
v_call: TRBV4-2
d_call: TRBD1
cdr3_aa: CASSPEAGQGAWNEKLFF
cdr3_nt: TGTGCCAGCAGCCCAGAGGCGGGACAGGGCGCGTGGAATGAAAAACTGTTTTTT

clone_size: -
cdr3_length: 12
j_call: TRBJ1-2
v_call: TRBV6-5
d_call: -
cdr3_aa: CASSFQGLGYTF
cdr3_nt: TGTGCCAGCAGTTTCCAGGGATTAGGCTACACCTTC

clone_size: -
cdr3_length: 13
j_call: TRBJ1-1
v_call: TRBV19
d_call: -
cdr3_aa: CASSIQSGREAFF
cdr3_nt: TGTGCCAGTAGTATCCAATCGGGGCGGGAAGCTTTCTTT

clone_size: -
cdr3_length: 16
j_call: TRBJ2-6
v_call: TRBV19
d_call: -
cdr3_aa: CASTKGSSSGANVLTF
cdr3_nt: TGTGCCAGTACCAAGGGGTCGAGCTCTGGGGCCAACGTCCTGACTTTC

clone_size: -
cdr3_length: 13
j_call: TRBJ2-7
v_call: TRBV7-3
d_call: -
cdr3_aa: CASSSQGSYEQYF
cdr3_nt: TGTGCCAGCAGCTCTCAGGGGTCCTACGAGCAGTACTTC

clone_size: -
cdr3_length: 15
j_call: TRBJ2-3
v_call: TRBV27
d_call: -
cdr3_aa: CASSFSTGGTDTQYF
cdr3_nt: TGTGCCAGCAGTTTCTCGACGGGGGGCACAGATACGCAGTATTTT

clone_size: -
cdr3_length: 15
j_call: TRBJ2-1
v_call: TRBV5-1
d_call: -
cdr3_aa: CASSLVLGGGLSQFF
cdr3_nt: TGCGCCAGCAGCTTGGTTTTAGGCGGGGGCCTTTCTCAGTTCTTC

clone_size: -
cdr3_length: 20
j_call: TRBJ2-1
v_call: TRBV5-4
d_call: TRBD1
cdr3_aa: CASSLISGRGLYGAHNEQFF
cdr3_nt: TGTGCCAGCAGCTTGATCTCGGGCAGGGGGCTTTACGGGGCCCACAATGAGCAGTTCTTC

clone_size: -
cdr3_length: 16
j_call: TRBJ1-2
v_call: TRBV5-1
d_call: -
cdr3_aa: CASSSINRGSDYGYTF
cdr3_nt: TGCGCCAGCAGCTCGATAAATCGGGGGTCGGACTATGGCTACACCTTC

clone_size: -
cdr3_length: 14
j_call: TRBJ2-7
v_call: TRBV15
d_call: -
cdr3_aa: CATSSSGSGYEQYF
cdr3_nt: TGTGCCACCAGCAGTTCGGGGAGCGGGTACGAGCAGTACTTC

clone_size: -
cdr3_length: 14
j_call: TRBJ2-7
v_call: TRBV19
d_call: -
cdr3_aa: CASSIRGVPYEQYF
cdr3_nt: TGTGCCAGTAGTATAAGAGGGGTTCCCTACGAGCAGTACTTC

clone_size: -
cdr3_length: 15
j_call: TRBJ2-3
v_call: TRBV4-2
d_call: -
cdr3_aa: CASSQVGGPTDTQYF
cdr3_nt: TGTGCCAGCAGCCAAGTGGGGGGGCCAACAGATACGCAGTATTTT

clone_size: -
cdr3_length: 13
j_call: TRBJ1-2
v_call: TRBV2
d_call: TRBD1
cdr3_aa: CASNSGQGNGYTF
cdr3_nt: TGTGCCAGCAACTCTGGACAGGGCAATGGCTACACCTTC

clone_size: -
cdr3_length: 13
j_call: TRBJ2-1
v_call: TRBV19
d_call: -
cdr3_aa: CASSHSNSNEQFF
cdr3_nt: TGTGCCAGTAGCCACTCTAACTCCAATGAGCAGTTCTTC

clone_size: -
cdr3_length: 14
j_call: TRBJ2-3
v_call: TRBV6-5
d_call: -
cdr3_aa: CASATGSGRDTQYF
cdr3_nt: TGTGCCAGCGCGACGGGGTCCGGAAGAGATACGCAGTATTTT

clone_size: -
cdr3_length: 12
j_call: TRBJ2-7
v_call: TRBV10-3
d_call: -
cdr3_aa: CAISSVGDEQYF
cdr3_nt: TGTGCCATCAGTTCGGTGGGAGACGAGCAGTACTTC